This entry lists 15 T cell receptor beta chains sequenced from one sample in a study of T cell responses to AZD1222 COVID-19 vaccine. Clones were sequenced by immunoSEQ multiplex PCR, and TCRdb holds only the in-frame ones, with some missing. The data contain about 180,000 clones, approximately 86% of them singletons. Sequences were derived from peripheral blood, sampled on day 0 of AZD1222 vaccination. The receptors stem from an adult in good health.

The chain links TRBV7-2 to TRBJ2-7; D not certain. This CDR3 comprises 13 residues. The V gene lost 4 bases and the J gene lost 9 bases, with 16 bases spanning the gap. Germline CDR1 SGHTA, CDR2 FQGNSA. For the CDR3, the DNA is TGTGCCAGCAGCTCACCGGCAGCCCACGGGCAGTACTTC. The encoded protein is CASSSPAAHGQYF.

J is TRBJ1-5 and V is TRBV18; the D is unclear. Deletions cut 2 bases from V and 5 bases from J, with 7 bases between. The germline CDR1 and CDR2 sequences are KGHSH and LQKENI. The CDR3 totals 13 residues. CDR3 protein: CASSPTKYQPQHF. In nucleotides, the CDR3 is TGTGCCAGCTCACCAACAAAATATCAGCCCCAGCATTTT.

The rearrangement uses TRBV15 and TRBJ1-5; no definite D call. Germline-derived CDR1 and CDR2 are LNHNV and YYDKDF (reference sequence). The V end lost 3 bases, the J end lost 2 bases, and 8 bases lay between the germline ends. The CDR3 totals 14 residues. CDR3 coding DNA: TGTGCCACCAGCAGGGCTTCGGGCAATCAGCCCCAGCATTTT. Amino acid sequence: CATSRASGNQPQHF.

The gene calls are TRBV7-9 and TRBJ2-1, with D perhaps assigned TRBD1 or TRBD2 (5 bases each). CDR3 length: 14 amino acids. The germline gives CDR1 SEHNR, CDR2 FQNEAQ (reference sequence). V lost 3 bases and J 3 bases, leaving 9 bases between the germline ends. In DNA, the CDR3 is TGTGCCAGCAGCTTCGAGGGGTACTACAATGAGCAGTTCTTC. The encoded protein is CASSFEGYYNEQFF.

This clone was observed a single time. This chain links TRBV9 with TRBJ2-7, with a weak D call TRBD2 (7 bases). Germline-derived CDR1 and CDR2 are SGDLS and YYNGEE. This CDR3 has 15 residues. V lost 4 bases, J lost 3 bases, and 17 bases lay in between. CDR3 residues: CASSLHPGGLYEQYF. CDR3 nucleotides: TGTGCCAGCAGCCTCCATCCCGGGGGGCTCTACGAGCAGTACTTC.

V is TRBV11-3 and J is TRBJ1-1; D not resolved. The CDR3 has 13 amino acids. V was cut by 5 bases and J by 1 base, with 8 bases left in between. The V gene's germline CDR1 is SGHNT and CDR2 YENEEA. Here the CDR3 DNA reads TGTGCCAGCAGCGTCCTCCGGAACACTGAAGCTTTCTTT. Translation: CASSVLRNTEAFF.

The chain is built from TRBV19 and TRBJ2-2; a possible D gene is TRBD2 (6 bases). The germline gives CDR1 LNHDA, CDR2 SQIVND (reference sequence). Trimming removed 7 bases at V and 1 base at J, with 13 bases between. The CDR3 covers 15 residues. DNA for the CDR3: TGTGCCAGTATGGGGGGTCCAGGGAACACCGGGGAGCTGTTTTTT. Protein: CASMGGPGNTGELFF.

The CDR3 sequence is CSVESGGSSPFHYGYTF. The CDR3 bases are TGCAGCGTTGAATCGGGGGGCTCAAGTCCTTTTCACTATGGCTACACCTTC. J is TRBJ1-2 and V is TRBV29-1; D possibly corresponds to TRBD1 (6 bases). Between the trimmed V and J ends, which lost 2 bases and 3 bases, there was a span of 22 bases. CDR1 SQVTM and CDR2 ANQGSEA come from the germline V gene. The CDR3 extends over 17 amino acids.

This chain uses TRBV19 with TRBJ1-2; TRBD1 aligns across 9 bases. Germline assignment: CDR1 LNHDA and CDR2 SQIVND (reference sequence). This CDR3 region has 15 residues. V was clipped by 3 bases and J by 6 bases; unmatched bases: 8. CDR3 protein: CASSIIVQGAHGYTF. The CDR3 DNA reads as TGTGCCAGTAGTATTATAGTACAGGGGGCGCATGGCTACACCTTC. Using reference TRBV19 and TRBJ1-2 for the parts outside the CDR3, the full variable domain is DGGITQSPKYLFRKEGQNVTLSCEQNLNHDAMYWYRQDPGQGLRLIYYSQIVNDFQKGDIAEGYSVSREKKESFPLTVTSAQKNPTAFYLCASSIIVQGAHGYTFGSGTRLTVV.

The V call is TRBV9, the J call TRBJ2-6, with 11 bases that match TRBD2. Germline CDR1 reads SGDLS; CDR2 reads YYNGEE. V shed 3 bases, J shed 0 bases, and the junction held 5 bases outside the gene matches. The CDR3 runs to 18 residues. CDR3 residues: CASSGGLAGFSGANVLTF. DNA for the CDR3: TGTGCCAGCAGCGGCGGACTAGCGGGTTTCTCTGGGGCCAACGTCCTGACTTTC.

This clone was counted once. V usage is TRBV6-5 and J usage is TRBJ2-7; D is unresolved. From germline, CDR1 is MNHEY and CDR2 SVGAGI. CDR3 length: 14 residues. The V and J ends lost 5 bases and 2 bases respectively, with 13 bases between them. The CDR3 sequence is CASSPGRKAYEQYF. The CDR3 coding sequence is TGTGCCAGCAGTCCCGGACGGAAAGCCTACGAGCAGTACTTC.

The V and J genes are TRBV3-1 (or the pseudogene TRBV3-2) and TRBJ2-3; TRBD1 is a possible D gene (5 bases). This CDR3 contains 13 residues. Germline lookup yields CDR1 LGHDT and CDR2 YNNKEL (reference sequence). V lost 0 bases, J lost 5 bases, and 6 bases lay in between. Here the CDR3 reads CASSQDRGDTQYF. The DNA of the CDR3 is TGTGCCAGCAGCCAAGATAGGGGAGATACGCAGTATTTT.

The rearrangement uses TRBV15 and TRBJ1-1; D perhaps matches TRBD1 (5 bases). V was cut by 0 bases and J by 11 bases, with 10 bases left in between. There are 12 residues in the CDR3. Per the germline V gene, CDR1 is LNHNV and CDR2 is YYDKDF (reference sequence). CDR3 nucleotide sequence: TGTGCCACCAGCAGAGATCGGGGGAGGGCTTTCTTT. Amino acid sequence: CATSRDRGRAFF.

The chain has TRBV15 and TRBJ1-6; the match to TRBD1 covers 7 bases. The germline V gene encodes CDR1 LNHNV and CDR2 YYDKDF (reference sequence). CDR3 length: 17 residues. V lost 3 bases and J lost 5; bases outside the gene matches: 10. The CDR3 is CATSRSTGAVDNSPLHF. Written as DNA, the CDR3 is TGTGCCACCAGCAGGTCAACAGGGGCCGTAGATAATTCACCCCTCCACTTT.

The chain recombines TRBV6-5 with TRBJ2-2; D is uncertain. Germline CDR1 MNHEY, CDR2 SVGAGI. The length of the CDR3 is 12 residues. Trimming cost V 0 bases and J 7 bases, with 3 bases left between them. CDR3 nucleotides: TGTGCCAGCAGTTACTCGAACGGGGAGCTGTTTTTT. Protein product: CASSYSNGELFF.